The entry that follows covers one T cell receptor (beta chain) sequence. There is no known antigen for this receptor. Within one base of it there is no much larger clone, and no base qualities were kept. This record comes from a study of cytomegalovirus exposure and HLA in healthy donors (dated by TCRdb to the late 2010s). For the study in its entirety: An earlier analysis of roughly 610 of the donors reported 250 to 350 Gb of sequence data and 95 million to 120 million unique TCR beta sequences obtained from some 170 million T cells. An early release that covered some 640 HLA-typed donors contained approximately 300 gigabases of sequencing data and 80 million or so unique TCR sequences. Of the roughly 400 genotyped donors, about 80% fell in the genetic ancestry cluster associated with self-reported Caucasian donors. The study aimed to test whether cataloging public T cell receptors could reveal signatures of past pathogen exposure. Using immunosequencing, the study profiled T cell repertoires from around 670 subjects and related those repertoires to cytomegalovirus serostatus. Along with the approximately 650-subject first cohort, a separate validation cohort of more than 90 different subjects was used. To predict cytomegalovirus infection status, the study brought together high-throughput TCR immunosequencing, statistical association of individual TCRs with disease status, and machine learning. A later analysis re-analyzed previously published TCR beta repertoires from 650 to 800 donors and added high-resolution HLA genotyping to study TCR occurrence patterns. The later analysis used no new phenotypic data to find candidate immune exposures, relying instead on TCR beta sequences and their occurrence across donors. In an earlier analysis of more than 550 of the donors, high-throughput TCR beta sequencing was used to judge whether each TCR beta V gene segment behaved as functional or pseudogenic. Alongside the repertoire data, information on donor age, sex, ethnicity and CMV serostatus was compiled. A later genetic analysis took genome-wide SNP genotypes for 398 of the 666 donors and used that subset as a discovery cohort. All discovery cohort repertoires had been generated using a single sequencing platform. HLA typing included class I and class II loci at four-digit resolution. Typing coverage varied by locus: about 620-630 donors for A, B, C, DRB1 and DQB1; roughly 510 for DQA1; approximately 610 for DPA1; under 490 for DPB1. Roughly 5 DR-DQ haplotypes were handled as single units for association and clustering, since linkage in the cohort was strong. On average, around 240,000 unique TCR beta nucleotide sequences were sequenced per donor among 350 to 400 genotyped donors of the cohort, with 15% to 20% of those sequences being non-productive. The paper as a whole reports these results and caveats: A later genetic analysis associated a missense DCLRE1C variant with V-gene and J-gene trimming of TCR beta chains, and an independent cohort replicated the association. A further reported finding was that TCR beta sequences accurately predicted the HLA-A and HLA-B alleles for most subjects in the first cohort. Some IMGT-functional V segments, including TRBV6-2 and TRBV6-3, could not be distinguished by the 87-base-pair reads and were therefore excluded. Sequencing depth was assumed to be roughly uniform across donors in the presence/absence analyses, though that assumption may not hold. Linkage disequilibrium might explain the correlated functional status among segregating V segments, but an unknown experimental factor could not be ruled out. The authors suggested that the approach could potentially be generalized to other disease states and immunological phenotypes. In an earlier analysis of approximately 590 of the donors, most TCR beta V segments appeared in productive rearrangements about 87% or about 30% of the time, broadly matching IMGT annotations. Most CMV-associated TCR beta chains appeared to be HLA-restricted in a later analysis, and the HLA associations seemed to be driven largely by CMV exposure. Because counts were too low, some 17 rarely observed V segments, including chromosome 9 orphons, were left out of the earlier analysis of 587 of the donors. The study gave a list of about 170 TCR beta chains associated with cytomegalovirus. Most TCR sequences were seen in very few donors, while some public TCRs were found in many individuals. This cohort had only TCR beta chains sequenced, and the lack of alpha or paired-chain data limited which features could be detected. A few of the identified cytomegalovirus-associated TCR beta chains were confirmed in vitro to be specific for cytomegalovirus antigens. Several of the top co-occurrence clusters appeared to be linked to parvovirus B19, influenza, CMV and Epstein-Barr virus, according to a later analysis. The classifier was reported to diagnose cytomegalovirus status with high specificity and sensitivity in both the original and validation cohorts. Because HLA typing was unavailable for some donors at each locus, only the typed subset was used in association tests. When HLA alleles, especially DR and DQ, strongly co-occurred, TCR associations were difficult to assign to individual alleles. A later genetic analysis reported fewer N-insertions in productive TCRs among donors in an Asian-associated ancestry cluster than the approximately 700-donor mean. In a later analysis, 15,000 to 20,000 TCR beta sequences were associated with specific HLA alleles at a false discovery rate of 0.05. Compared with equally common non-associated chains, HLA-associated TCR beta chains in a later analysis were more clonally expanded and had lower generation probabilities. A cluster of highly shared sequence variants was judged likely to be a technical artifact of the sequencing pipeline. In a later analysis, TCR association rates were found to vary across HLA loci, with the most associated TCRs seen for DRB1 alleles and the fewest for HLA-C alleles. For the cohort, immune exposure information was limited to CMV serostatus.

Library method: the immunoSEQ multiplex PCR assay. For the multiplex PCR, a mixture combining 60 forward primers for TCR Vbeta segments and 13 reverse primers for TCR Jbeta segments was used. Amplification of the CDR3 region of rearranged TCR beta genes was performed with a multiplex PCR assay on genomic DNA. The Illumina HiSeq System was used to sequence the amplified TCR beta libraries as 87-base-pair reads. The study's own analysis went as follows. In a later analysis, some 80 million unique TCR beta chains were counted across the roughly 670 repertoires, and approximately 11 million of these chains were shared by at least two donors. Raw reads were error-corrected and collapsed into unique sequences by a nearest-neighbor algorithm in which closely related sequences were merged to remove PCR and sequencing errors. To assign V, D and J gene segments, CDR3 sequences were aligned to IMGT reference sequences. For a sequence to be retained, at least a six-nucleotide match to both a V gene segment and a J gene segment was required. A rearrangement counted as productive if the CDR3 had no stop codons and remained in frame with V and J, and every other rearrangement counted as non-productive. Following IMGT convention, CDR3 was defined as the stretch from the second conserved V-encoded cysteine to the conserved J-encoded phenylalanine. The earlier analysis of 500 to 750 of the donors excluded any sequence lacking an unambiguous match to a single V gene segment. In an earlier analysis of several hundred of the donors, a V segment was called functional when productive rearrangements were above 56.7%, and segregating when the standard deviation between donors exceeded 5%. A statistical classification framework was built for diagnosing cytomegalovirus status from the catalog of TCR beta chain sequences. A later analysis assigned V and J genes by comparing TCR nucleotide sequences with IMGT/GENE-DB human TR gene sequences. Using the TCRdist pipeline, a later analysis assigned CDR3 sequences along with most-parsimonious VDJ recombination scenarios. In a later analysis, each TCR beta chain was defined by its CDR3 amino acid sequence together with its V-gene family, and reads lacking a unique V-gene family were excluded. A later analysis removed nearly 600 highly shared, low-generation-probability nucleotide sequences to deal with suspected cross-contamination and a sequencing artifact. In a later analysis, a clonal expansion index for each public chain was calculated from normalized within-repertoire ranks of inferred template counts. In a later analysis, generation probabilities were computed with a VDJ recombination model fitted to out-of-frame rearrangements, and the resulting probabilities were checked against IGoR. In a later analysis, TCR-TCR, TCR-HLA and TCR-CMV co-occurrence was scored with hypergeometric tests, and a repertoire-size bias correction was applied to TCR pairs. A later analysis estimated false discovery rates by permuting HLA or CMV assignments 20 times. In a later analysis, co-occurring TCRs were grouped using DBSCAN, and TCRdist sequence similarity was added for clustering within HLA-allele-positive subsets. For co-occurrence clustering, repertoires with fewer than 30,000 or more than 120,000 public chains were excluded, along with several repertoires with anomalous nucleotide sharing. As stored in TCRdb, this immuneACCESS dataset retains in-frame rearrangements with V and J assigned. A fraction of the clones does not appear; measured against another copy, unresolved V genes explain less than half of the discrepancy, and the remainder lacks a known reason. Clone size and the V and J calls come from that table; the DNA yielded D and trimming. The sample table shows 60,000 to 90,000 clones, and over 60% are seen once. The ten largest clones represent around 7.6% of the sample.

In total, approximately 690 healthy bone marrow donors made up the cohort. At the time of sampling, all cohort members were nominally healthy, though unrecorded immune exposures were likely present. The donor tested CMV seropositive and was one of the 289 seropositive cohort members. A peripheral blood sample was provided by each donor, and peripheral blood mononuclear cells were used for TCR beta sequencing. Genomic DNA was extracted from the blood cell samples with the Qiagen DNeasy Blood Extraction Kit. Per the germline V gene (reference sequence), GTSNPN is the CDR1 and SVGIG is the CDR2. Measured from the cysteine to the phenylalanine, the CDR3 is 11 residues long. Just CDR3 DNA is preserved here, 33 bases in frame from base 1.

The chain couples TRBV30 to TRBJ1-2, with no confident D gene call. Sequencing was performed on PBMCs. The TCR sequence derives from a man aged 40-49 years in good health and CMV-seropositive. The CDR3 reads as follows: CAGGGTYGYTF. In nucleotides, the sequence is TGTGCTGGCGGTGGAACCTATGGCTACACCTTC.